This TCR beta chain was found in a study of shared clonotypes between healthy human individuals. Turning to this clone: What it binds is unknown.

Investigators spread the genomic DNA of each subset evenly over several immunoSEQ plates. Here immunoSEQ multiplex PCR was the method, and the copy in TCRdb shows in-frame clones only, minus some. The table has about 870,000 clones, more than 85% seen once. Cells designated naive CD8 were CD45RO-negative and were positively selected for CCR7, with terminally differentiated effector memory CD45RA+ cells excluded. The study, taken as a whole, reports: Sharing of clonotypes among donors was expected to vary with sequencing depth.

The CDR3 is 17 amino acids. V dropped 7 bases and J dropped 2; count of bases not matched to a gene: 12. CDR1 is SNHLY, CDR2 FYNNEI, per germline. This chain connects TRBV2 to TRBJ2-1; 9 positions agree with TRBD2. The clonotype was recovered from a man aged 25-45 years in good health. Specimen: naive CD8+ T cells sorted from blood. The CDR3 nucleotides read TGTGCCAGCACCGACAGGGCGGGAGGGGCCCCCTACAATGAGCAGTTCTTC. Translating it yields CASTDRAGGAPYNEQFF.